These T cell receptor beta chains were read from a single sample in a study of vaccination and CD4 T cells after COVID-19. No antigen is known for these receptors. TCRdb itself ran the PCR reads through MiXCR, one entry per CDR3 protein. This repertoire shows almost 9,500 distinct CDR3 sequences, approximately 31% found once; its top ten account for under 25%. The material sequenced was CD4+ T cells from blood, cultured in vitro. These receptors originate from a human donor in good health. Each CDR3 is given with its conserved first and last residue. D genes are given only for firm matches. Not every row has a clone size; where given, it reads once, few, many or a size class.

clone size: NA
V gene: TRBV6-1
D gene: NA
CDR3 length: 15
J gene: TRBJ1-1
CDR3 protein: CASSENPTANTEAFF
CDR3 DNA: TGTGCCAGCAGTGAGAACCCGACGGCGAACACTGAAGCTTTCTTT

clone size: NA
V gene: TRBV20-1
D gene: TRBD1
CDR3 length: 14
J gene: TRBJ2-7
CDR3 protein: CSARSRTGVDEQYF
CDR3 DNA: TGCAGTGCACGAAGTCGGACAGGGGTCGACGAGCAGTACTTC

clone size: hyperexpanded
V gene: TRBV19
D gene: NA
CDR3 length: 13
J gene: TRBJ1-1
CDR3 protein: CASSIGRNTEAFF
CDR3 DNA: TGTGCCAGTAGTATAGGGAGGAACACTGAAGCTTTCTTT

clone size: NA
V gene: TRBV28
D gene: TRBD1
CDR3 length: 15
J gene: TRBJ1-5
CDR3 protein: CASRKQGQGNQPQHF
CDR3 DNA: TGTGCCAGCAGGAAACAGGGGCAAGGCAATCAGCCCCAGCATTTT

clone size: NA
V gene: TRBV15
D gene: NA
CDR3 length: 17
J gene: TRBJ2-2
CDR3 protein: CATSRGYRASNTGELFF
CDR3 DNA: TGTGCCACCAGCAGGGGGTACAGGGCGTCGAACACCGGGGAGCTGTTTTTT

clone size: NA
V gene: TRBV6-5
D gene: NA
CDR3 length: 14
J gene: TRBJ2-5
CDR3 protein: CASSYLGQQETQYF
CDR3 DNA: TGTGCCAGCAGTTACCTCGGACAACAGGAGACCCAGTACTTC

clone size: NA
V gene: TRBV6-5
D gene: NA
CDR3 length: 11
J gene: TRBJ1-1
CDR3 protein: CASSSGFEAFF
CDR3 DNA: TGTGCCAGCAGTTCGGGATTTGAAGCTTTCTTT

clone size: NA
V gene: TRBV7-2
D gene: TRBD1
CDR3 length: 15
J gene: TRBJ2-7
CDR3 protein: CASSLWDRTTYEQYF
CDR3 DNA: TGTGCCAGCAGCCTTTGGGACAGAACCACCTACGAGCAGTACTTC

clone size: NA
V gene: TRBV30
D gene: NA
CDR3 length: 11
J gene: TRBJ1-2
CDR3 protein: CAWSTRYGYTF
CDR3 DNA: TGTGCCTGGAGCACACGCTATGGCTACACCTTC

clone size: few
V gene: TRBV20-1
D gene: TRBD2
CDR3 length: 14
J gene: TRBJ2-1
CDR3 protein: CSVCLEGGCNEQFF
CDR3 DNA: TGCAGTGTTTGCTTAGAGGGAGGGTGCAATGAGCAGTTCTTC

clone size: NA
V gene: TRBV30
D gene: NA
CDR3 length: 14
J gene: TRBJ2-7
CDR3 protein: CAWSVLGLFYEQYF
CDR3 DNA: TGTGCCTGGAGTGTACTGGGACTTTTTTACGAGCAGTACTTC

clone size: few
V gene: TRBV29-1
D gene: NA
CDR3 length: 16
J gene: TRBJ1-2
CDR3 protein: CSVEDFGVASGYGYTF
CDR3 DNA: TGCAGCGTTGAAGACTTCGGCGTAGCCTCGGGCTATGGCTACACCTTC

clone size: few
V gene: TRBV20-1
D gene: NA
CDR3 length: 13
J gene: TRBJ1-1
CDR3 protein: CSAREGGATEAFF
CDR3 DNA: TGCAGTGCTAGAGAGGGAGGGGCCACTGAAGCTTTCTTT

clone size: medium-sized
V gene: TRBV6-1
D gene: NA
CDR3 length: 14
J gene: TRBJ1-5
CDR3 protein: CASTPRTLDQPQHF
CDR3 DNA: TGTGCCAGCACCCCAAGGACCTTAGATCAGCCCCAGCATTTT

clone size: NA
V gene: TRBV28
D gene: NA
CDR3 length: 16
J gene: TRBJ1-4
CDR3 protein: CASSPRRGSVGEKLFF
CDR3 DNA: TGTGCCAGCAGTCCCCGGCGGGGGAGTGTTGGAGAAAAACTGTTTTTT

clone size: once
V gene: TRBV27
D gene: NA
CDR3 length: 14
J gene: TRBJ2-7
CDR3 protein: CASSTPGPPYEQYF
CDR3 DNA: TGTGCCAGCAGTACCCCCGGGCCACCTTACGAGCAGTACTTC

clone size: NA
V gene: TRBV19
D gene: TRBD1
CDR3 length: 14
J gene: TRBJ2-7
CDR3 protein: CASRPGQSSYEQYF
CDR3 DNA: TGTGCCAGTAGACCGGGACAGTCGTCCTACGAGCAGTACTTC

clone size: NA
V gene: TRBV10-3
D gene: TRBD1
CDR3 length: 17
J gene: TRBJ1-6
CDR3 protein: CVIRGQGRDRQNSPLHF
CDR3 DNA: TGTGTCATCCGCGGACAGGGGCGGGACCGACAAAATTCACCCCTCCACTTT

clone size: NA
V gene: TRBV28
D gene: TRBD1
CDR3 length: 13
J gene: TRBJ2-7
CDR3 protein: CASSAGGSYEQYF
CDR3 DNA: TGTGCCAGCAGCGCAGGGGGCTCCTACGAGCAGTACTTC

clone size: NA
V gene: TRBV6-2/TRBV6-3
D gene: NA
CDR3 length: 13
J gene: TRBJ1-2
CDR3 protein: CASSYDRGYGYTF
CDR3 DNA: TGTGCCAGCAGTTACGACAGAGGGTATGGCTACACCTTC

clone size: NA
V gene: TRBV10-3
D gene: TRBD2
CDR3 length: 16
J gene: TRBJ2-5
CDR3 protein: CAISAGLAGVGETQYF
CDR3 DNA: TGTGCCATCAGTGCCGGACTAGCGGGAGTCGGAGAGACCCAGTACTTC

clone size: NA
V gene: TRBV30
D gene: NA
CDR3 length: 15
J gene: TRBJ2-7
CDR3 protein: CAWSVLRSVAYEQYF
CDR3 DNA: TGTGCCTGGAGTGTACTAAGAAGCGTCGCCTACGAGCAGTACTTC

clone size: NA
V gene: TRBV19
D gene: NA
CDR3 length: 14
J gene: TRBJ2-2
CDR3 protein: CASSGGTNTGELFF
CDR3 DNA: TGTGCCAGTAGTGGCGGGACCAACACCGGGGAGCTGTTTTTT

clone size: NA
V gene: TRBV6-5
D gene: NA
CDR3 length: 14
J gene: TRBJ2-7
CDR3 protein: CASSYRNGDYEQYF
CDR3 DNA: TGTGCCAGCAGTTACAGGAATGGGGACTACGAGCAGTACTTC

clone size: few
V gene: TRBV30
D gene: NA
CDR3 length: 13
J gene: TRBJ1-1
CDR3 protein: CAWKDSHNTEAFF
CDR3 DNA: TGTGCCTGGAAAGATTCCCATAACACTGAAGCTTTCTTT

clone size: few
V gene: TRBV24-1
D gene: NA
CDR3 length: 16
J gene: TRBJ2-3
CDR3 protein: CATSDLPGGSTDTQYF
CDR3 DNA: TGTGCCACCAGTGATTTGCCTGGCGGGAGCACAGATACGCAGTATTTT

clone size: NA
V gene: TRBV30
D gene: TRBD2
CDR3 length: 13
J gene: TRBJ2-1
CDR3 protein: CAWSRTRLNEQFF
CDR3 DNA: TGTGCCTGGAGTAGGACTAGATTAAATGAGCAGTTCTTC

clone size: few
V gene: TRBV6-1
D gene: TRBD1
CDR3 length: 15
J gene: TRBJ1-1
CDR3 protein: CASRFLRGLNPEAFF
CDR3 DNA: TGTGCCAGCAGGTTCCTCAGGGGGTTGAATCCTGAAGCTTTCTTT

clone size: few
V gene: TRBV20-1
D gene: NA
CDR3 length: 14
J gene: TRBJ2-3
CDR3 protein: CSARGAGGYDTQYF
CDR3 DNA: TGCAGTGCTAGAGGGGCCGGGGGCTACGATACGCAGTATTTT

clone size: few
V gene: TRBV11-3
D gene: NA
CDR3 length: 14
J gene: TRBJ2-2
CDR3 protein: CASSLTGNTGELFF
CDR3 DNA: TGTGCCAGCAGCCTAACAGGGAACACCGGGGAGCTGTTTTTT

clone size: NA
V gene: TRBV27
D gene: NA
CDR3 length: 15
J gene: TRBJ2-2
CDR3 protein: CASSLFSELSGELFF
CDR3 DNA: TGTGCCAGCAGTTTATTTTCTGAGCTTTCCGGGGAGCTGTTTTTT

clone size: NA
V gene: TRBV6-1
D gene: TRBD1
CDR3 length: 13
J gene: TRBJ2-4
CDR3 protein: CASARQGENIQYF
CDR3 DNA: TGTGCCAGCGCTCGACAGGGCGAAAACATTCAGTACTTC

clone size: few
V gene: TRBV12-3/TRBV12-4
D gene: TRBD1
CDR3 length: 14
J gene: TRBJ1-5
CDR3 protein: CASRGQGDGQPQHF
CDR3 DNA: TGTGCCAGCAGAGGACAGGGGGACGGGCAGCCCCAGCATTTT

clone size: few
V gene: TRBV7-2
D gene: TRBD2
CDR3 length: 18
J gene: TRBJ2-6
CDR3 protein: CASSLNPAGVGGANVLTF
CDR3 DNA: TGTGCCAGCAGCTTAAACCCAGCGGGAGTAGGAGGGGCCAACGTCCTGACTTTC

clone size: few
V gene: TRBV20-1
D gene: TRBD2
CDR3 length: 18
J gene: TRBJ2-3
CDR3 protein: CSARLLAGGPGGTDTQYF
CDR3 DNA: TGCAGTGCTAGGCTCCTAGCGGGAGGGCCTGGGGGCACAGATACGCAGTATTTT

clone size: NA
V gene: TRBV7-8
D gene: NA
CDR3 length: 12
J gene: TRBJ2-7
CDR3 protein: CASSKFRREQYF
CDR3 DNA: TGTGCCAGCAGCAAATTTAGACGCGAGCAGTACTTC

clone size: NA
V gene: TRBV5-4
D gene: TRBD2
CDR3 length: 10
J gene: TRBJ2-3
CDR3 protein: CADGGDTQYF
CDR3 DNA: TGTGCCGACGGGGGGGATACGCAGTATTTT

clone size: NA
V gene: TRBV30
D gene: NA
CDR3 length: 16
J gene: TRBJ1-5
CDR3 protein: CAWSVRQGVFNQPQHF
CDR3 DNA: TGTGCCTGGAGTGTACGCCAGGGAGTTTTCAATCAGCCCCAGCATTTT

clone size: NA
V gene: TRBV15
D gene: NA
CDR3 length: 13
J gene: TRBJ2-5
CDR3 protein: CATSTRQAETQYF
CDR3 DNA: TGTGCCACCAGCACTAGACAAGCGGAGACCCAGTACTTC

clone size: NA
V gene: TRBV14
D gene: TRBD1
CDR3 length: 15
J gene: TRBJ1-2
CDR3 protein: CASSQGWRDRVGYTF
CDR3 DNA: TGTGCCAGCAGCCAAGGGTGGAGAGACAGGGTTGGCTACACCTTC

clone size: NA
V gene: TRBV20-1
D gene: NA
CDR3 length: 12
J gene: TRBJ1-5
CDR3 protein: CSATGLYQPQHF
CDR3 DNA: TGCAGTGCCACGGGTTTGTATCAGCCCCAGCATTTT

clone size: NA
V gene: TRBV6-1
D gene: TRBD1
CDR3 length: 21
J gene: TRBJ2-6
CDR3 protein: CASSARSISGTGSAGANVLTF
CDR3 DNA: TGTGCCAGCAGTGCTCGCTCAATATCCGGGACAGGGAGTGCTGGGGCCAACGTCCTGACTTTC

clone size: NA
V gene: TRBV28
D gene: TRBD1
CDR3 length: 18
J gene: TRBJ1-5
CDR3 protein: CASRIPGQGLNSNQPQHF
CDR3 DNA: TGTGCCAGCAGGATTCCGGGACAGGGTCTCAATAGCAATCAGCCCCAGCATTTT

clone size: NA
V gene: TRBV4-3
D gene: NA
CDR3 length: 14
J gene: TRBJ2-2
CDR3 protein: CASSQVGNTGELFF
CDR3 DNA: TGCGCCAGCAGCCAAGTGGGAAACACCGGGGAGCTGTTTTTT

clone size: few
V gene: TRBV20-1
D gene: NA
CDR3 length: 12
J gene: TRBJ1-1
CDR3 protein: CSSPGDNTEAFF
CDR3 DNA: TGCAGTTCCCCCGGGGATAACACTGAAGCTTTCTTT

clone size: few
V gene: TRBV5-1
D gene: NA
CDR3 length: 15
J gene: TRBJ1-1
CDR3 protein: CASSLAMGGGTEAFF
CDR3 DNA: TGCGCCAGCAGCTTGGCCATGGGAGGTGGAACTGAAGCTTTCTTT

clone size: NA
V gene: TRBV30
D gene: NA
CDR3 length: 16
J gene: TRBJ1-5
CDR3 protein: CAWSIKTGLGNQPQHF
CDR3 DNA: TGTGCCTGGAGCATTAAGACAGGTTTGGGCAATCAGCCCCAGCATTTT

clone size: NA
V gene: TRBV6-2/TRBV6-3
D gene: NA
CDR3 length: 12
J gene: TRBJ2-1
CDR3 protein: CASSYDRPEQFF
CDR3 DNA: TGTGCCAGCAGTTACGATCGCCCTGAGCAGTTCTTC

clone size: NA
V gene: TRBV11-2
D gene: TRBD1
CDR3 length: 14
J gene: TRBJ2-3
CDR3 protein: CASSSQGVRDTQYF
CDR3 DNA: TGTGCCAGCAGCTCGCAGGGGGTACGGGATACGCAGTATTTT

clone size: NA
V gene: TRBV7-9
D gene: NA
CDR3 length: 14
J gene: TRBJ2-4
CDR3 protein: CASSLDAGADIQYF
CDR3 DNA: TGTGCCAGCAGCTTAGATGCGGGGGCTGACATTCAGTACTTC

clone size: NA
V gene: TRBV6-1
D gene: NA
CDR3 length: 14
J gene: TRBJ2-7
CDR3 protein: CASRVGGAPSWQYF
CDR3 DNA: TGTGCCAGCAGGGTGGGGGGGGCACCATCTTGGCAGTACTTC

clone size: NA
V gene: TRBV14
D gene: NA
CDR3 length: 14
J gene: TRBJ2-7
CDR3 protein: CASSQVGVPYEQYF
CDR3 DNA: TGTGCCAGCAGCCAAGTAGGGGTTCCCTACGAGCAGTACTTC

clone size: NA
V gene: TRBV6-2/TRBV6-3
D gene: TRBD1
CDR3 length: 14
J gene: TRBJ1-1
CDR3 protein: CASSYENRDRKSFF
CDR3 DNA: TGTGCCAGCAGTTACGAAAACAGGGACAGGAAGTCTTTCTTT